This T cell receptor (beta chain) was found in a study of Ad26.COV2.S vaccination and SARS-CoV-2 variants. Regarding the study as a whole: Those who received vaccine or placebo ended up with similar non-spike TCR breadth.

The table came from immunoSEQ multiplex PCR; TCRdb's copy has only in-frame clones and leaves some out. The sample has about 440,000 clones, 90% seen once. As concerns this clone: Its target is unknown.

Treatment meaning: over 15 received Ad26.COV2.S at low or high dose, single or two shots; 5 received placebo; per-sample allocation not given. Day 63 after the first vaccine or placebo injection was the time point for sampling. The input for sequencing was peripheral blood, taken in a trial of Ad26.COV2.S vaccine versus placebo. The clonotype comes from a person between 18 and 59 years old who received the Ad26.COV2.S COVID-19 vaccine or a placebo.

DNA for the CDR3: TGCGCCAGCAGCTGGACAGGGGGTGGGGATACGCAGTATTTT. It translates to CASSWTGGGDTQYF. The chain uses TRBV5-1 and TRBJ2-3, with 10 bases lining up with TRBD1. CDR3 length: 14 residues. Per germline, CDR1 SGHRS and CDR2 YFSETQ. The V segment lost 3 bases and the J segment 6 bases; nucleotides outside the gene matches: 4. Together with reference TRBV5-1 and TRBJ2-3, the CDR3 gives the full variable domain: KAGVTQTPRYLIKTRGQQVTLSCSPISGHRSVSWYQQTPGQGLQFLFEYFSETQRNKGNFPGRFSGRQFSNSRSEMNVSTLELGDSALYLCASSWTGGGDTQYFGPGTRLTVL.